A selection of T cell receptor beta chains follows, all from one sample in a study of shared clonotypes between healthy human individuals. The method was immunoSEQ multiplex PCR; TCRdb's version includes in-frame clones alone and lacks a portion of them. The sample has approximately 530,000 clones; approximately 94% are singletons. Sequencing was carried out using naive CD4+ T cells sorted from blood. These receptors all stem from a woman in her 30s in good health. CDR3s include the opening cysteine and the closing phenylalanine or tryptophan. A D gene is named only where the DNA matches it firmly. Only part of the rows carry a size: once, few, many, or a class if the clone is expanded.

D	size	V	J	length	DNA	CDR3
-	-	TRBV5-4	TRBJ2-7	15	TGTGCCAGCAGCTTGGAGTTAGGGAGCTCCTACGAGCAGTACTTC	CASSLELGSSYEQYF
-	-	TRBV28	TRBJ1-3	14	TGTGCCAGCGGGACCGAGGGGCGAGGAAACACCATATATTTT	CASGTEGRGNTIYF
-	-	TRBV19	TRBJ2-7	14	TGTGCCAGTAGTATGACAGGACTAGTCTACGAGCAGTACTTC	CASSMTGLVYEQYF
-	-	TRBV13	TRBJ1-1	15	TGTGCCAGCAGCACCCTCGGGGTGATCAACACTGAAGCTTTCTTT	CASSTLGVINTEAFF
TRBD1	once	TRBV10-3	TRBJ1-1	13	TGTGCCATCAGCGGGACAGGGAGGTCTGAAGCTTTCTTT	CAISGTGRSEAFF
-	once	TRBV11-2	TRBJ2-7	14	TGTGCCAGCAGCTTAGGGGACAAGAGGTACGAGCAGTACTTC	CASSLGDKRYEQYF
-	-	TRBV9	TRBJ2-1	15	TGTGCCAGCAGCGGGAGTAGCGGTACCTACAATGAGCAGTTCTTC	CASSGSSGTYNEQFF
-	-	TRBV30	TRBJ1-5	14	TGTGCCTGGAGTGCCGGGCTTGGCAATCAGCCCCAGCATTTT	CAWSAGLGNQPQHF
TRBD2	-	TRBV18	TRBJ2-7	16	TGTGCCAGCTCACCACGACTAGCGGGAGGCTCCTACGAGCAGTACTTC	CASSPRLAGGSYEQYF
TRBD1	-	TRBV28	TRBJ1-1	15	TGTGCCAGCAGTCTCCGACAGGGCCTGAACACTGAAGCTTTCTTT	CASSLRQGLNTEAFF
-	-	TRBV11-2	TRBJ1-1	15	TGTGCCAGCAGCACTCACACGACGGCGAACACTGAAGCTTTCTTT	CASSTHTTANTEAFF
-	-	TRBV28	TRBJ2-7	13	TGTGCCAGCAGTTACGGGCCAGGCTACGAGCAGTACTTC	CASSYGPGYEQYF
-	-	TRBV5-1	TRBJ2-7	13	TGCGCCAGCAGCTTTCAGGGGGAGGACGAGCAGTACTTC	CASSFQGEDEQYF
TRBD2	-	TRBV11-3	TRBJ2-7	15	TGTGCCAGCAGCTCCAGCAGCGGGAGCATCTACGAGCAGTACTTC	CASSSSSGSIYEQYF
-	-	TRBV6-1	TRBJ2-7	14	TGTGCCAGCAAGGGGGGGACCTCCCTCTACGAGCAGTACTTC	CASKGGTSLYEQYF
-	-	TRBV4-2	TRBJ1-3	17	TGTGCCAGCAGCCAAGAGTCGGGGGGTCCCTCTGGAAACACCATATATTTT	CASSQESGGPSGNTIYF
-	-	TRBV6-1	TRBJ2-7	12	TGTGCCAGCAGTGAAATTCGCCTCGAGCAGTACTTC	CASSEIRLEQYF
-	-	TRBV5-1	TRBJ2-7	14	TGCGCCAGCAGCTCCCGGGCCCCTTACTACGAGCAGTACTTC	CASSSRAPYYEQYF
-	-	TRBV9	TRBJ2-1	15	TGTGCCAGCAGCGTATCCCAGGGACCCCCTTATGAGCAGTTCTTC	CASSVSQGPPYEQFF
-	-	TRBV27	TRBJ2-2	13	TGTGCCAGCAGTTCTGCGAACACCGGGGAGCTGTTTTTT	CASSSANTGELFF
TRBD2	few	TRBV2	TRBJ2-2	17	TGTGCCAGCAGGGCTACCTCGTCTAGCGGGAGAACCGGGGAGCTGTTTTTT	CASRATSSSGRTGELFF
-	few	TRBV7-9	TRBJ1-5	12	TGTGCCAGCAGCGTAGGGGGTCAGCCCCAGCATTTT	CASSVGGQPQHF
TRBD2	-	TRBV2	TRBJ2-2	15	TGTGCCAGCAGAAGTTTGCGGGAGAGTACCGGGGAGCTGTTTTTT	CASRSLRESTGELFF
TRBD2	-	TRBV5-1	TRBJ2-7	16	TGCGCCAGCAGCTTCACTAGCGGGAGCGCCCCGGGCGAGCAGTACTTC	CASSFTSGSAPGEQYF
TRBD1	-	TRBV18	TRBJ2-3	16	TGTGCCAGCTCACTACCTCGGACAGGCCGCACAGATACGCAGTATTTT	CASSLPRTGRTDTQYF
-	-	TRBV5-6	TRBJ2-5	14	TGTGCCAGCAGCCCGCATCAGGTGGTGGAGACCCAGTACTTC	CASSPHQVVETQYF
-	-	TRBV28	TRBJ1-1	14	TGTGCCAGCAGTTCGTCTAGTTACATGGGACGGGCTTTCTTT	CASSSSSYMGRAFF
-	-	TRBV19	TRBJ1-2	13	TGTGCCAGTAGCTGGACGGGAAACTATGGCTACACCTTC	CASSWTGNYGYTF
-	-	TRBV7-2	TRBJ1-2	15	TGTGCCAGCAGCTTAAGGCACGCAGGGGTCTATGGCTACACCTTC	CASSLRHAGVYGYTF